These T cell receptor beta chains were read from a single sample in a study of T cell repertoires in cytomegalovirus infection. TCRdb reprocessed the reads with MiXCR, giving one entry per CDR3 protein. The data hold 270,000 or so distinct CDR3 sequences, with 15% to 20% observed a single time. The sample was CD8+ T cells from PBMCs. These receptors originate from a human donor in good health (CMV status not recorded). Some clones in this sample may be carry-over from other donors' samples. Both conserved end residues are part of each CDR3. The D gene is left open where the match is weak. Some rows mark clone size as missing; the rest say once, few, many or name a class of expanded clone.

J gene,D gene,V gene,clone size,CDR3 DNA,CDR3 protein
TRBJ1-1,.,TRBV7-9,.,TGTGCCAGCAGCTTTAATCTGAGAGCTTTCTTT,CASSFNLRAFF
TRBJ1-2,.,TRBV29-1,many,TGCAGCGTTGAAGATCGGAACGGCTACACCTTC,CSVEDRNGYTF
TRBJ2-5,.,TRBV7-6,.,TGTGCCAGCAGCTTAGCGCTGGCAGGGTCATGGAAGGAGACCCAGTACTTC,CASSLALAGSWKETQYF
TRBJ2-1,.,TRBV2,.,TGTGCCAGCGGAGGGGCGGACTCGTACAATGAGCAGTTCTTC,CASGGADSYNEQFF
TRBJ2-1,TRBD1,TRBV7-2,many,TGTGCCAGCAGCTTAGGGGGACAGGGTCTTTACAATGAGCAGTTCTTC,CASSLGGQGLYNEQFF
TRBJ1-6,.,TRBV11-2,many,TGTGCCAGCAGCTTAGTTGCAGGGCAGAATTCACCCCTCCACTTT,CASSLVAGQNSPLHF
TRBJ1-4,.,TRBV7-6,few,TGTGCCAGCACTTGGACTCCAGGGGAAAAACTGTTTTTT,CASTWTPGEKLFF
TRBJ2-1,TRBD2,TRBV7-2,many,TGTGCCAGCAGCTGGGCGGGACTAGCGGGGGGGGAGCAGTTCTTC,CASSWAGLAGGEQFF
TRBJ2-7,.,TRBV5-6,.,TGTGCCAGCAGCTTGACCAACCCCTACGAGCAGTACTTC,CASSLTNPYEQYF
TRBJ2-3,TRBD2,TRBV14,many,TGTGCCAGCAGCCAAGGATGGGCTAGCGGGGGGCTTACAGATACGCAGTATTTT,CASSQGWASGGLTDTQYF
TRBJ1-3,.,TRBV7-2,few,TGTGCCAGCAGCTGGGGGGTTGATTCTGGAAACACCATATATTTT,CASSWGVDSGNTIYF
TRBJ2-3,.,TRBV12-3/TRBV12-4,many,TGTGCCAGCAGATCCGTTTCCGAGCTTACGCAGTATTTT,CASRSVSELTQYF
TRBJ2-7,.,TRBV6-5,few,TGTGCCAGCAGTTACAATTTGGAATTCTACGAGCAGTACTTC,CASSYNLEFYEQYF
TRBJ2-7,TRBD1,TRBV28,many,TGTGCCAGCAGTTTACCCGGGACAGGGAACGAGCAGTACTTC,CASSLPGTGNEQYF
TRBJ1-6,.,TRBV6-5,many,TGTGCCAGCAGCGACCAGGGGACTTGGGACTCACCCCTCCACTTT,CASSDQGTWDSPLHF
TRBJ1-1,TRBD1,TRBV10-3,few,TGTGCCATCAGTGAGTTCTGGACAGGGGAGAACACTGAAGCTTTCTTT,CAISEFWTGENTEAFF
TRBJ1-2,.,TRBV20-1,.,TGCAGTGCTAGAGCCTCCGATTTACCCTATGGCTACACCTTC,CSARASDLPYGYTF
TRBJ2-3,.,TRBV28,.,TGTGCCAGCAGTTTGCCCGCAGGCAATCAGCCCCAGTATTTT,CASSLPAGNQPQYF
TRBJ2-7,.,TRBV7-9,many,TGTGCCAGCAGCTTTAACTACGAGCAGTACTTC,CASSFNYEQYF
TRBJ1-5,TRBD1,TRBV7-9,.,TGTGCCAGCAGCTCGTCCAGGGGGCTAAATCAGCCCCAGCATTTT,CASSSSRGLNQPQHF
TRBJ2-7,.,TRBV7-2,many,TGTGCCAGCAGCTTAGTCCAGCCGAGCTCCTACGAGCAGTACTTC,CASSLVQPSSYEQYF
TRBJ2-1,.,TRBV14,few,TGTGCCAGCAGCCCGCGATCGGAGGCCTACAATGAGCAGTTCTTC,CASSPRSEAYNEQFF
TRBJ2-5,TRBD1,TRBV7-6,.,TGTGCCAGCAGCCCTCGCGAGACAGGGGAAGAGACCCAGTACTTC,CASSPRETGEETQYF
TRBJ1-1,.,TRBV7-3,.,TGTGCCAGCAGCCAAGGAGGGGGGCGCGGCACTGAAGCTTTCTTT,CASSQGGGRGTEAFF
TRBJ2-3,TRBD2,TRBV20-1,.,TGCAGTGGCCTTAGCGGGGGGCTCCCAGATACGCAGTATTTT,CSGLSGGLPDTQYF
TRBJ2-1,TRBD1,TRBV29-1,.,TGCAGCGTCCTATCTCCGGGACAGGGGGCGAGGAATGAGCAGTTCTTC,CSVLSPGQGARNEQFF
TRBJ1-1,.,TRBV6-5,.,TGTGCCAGCAATGCGAGGGTTGGAACTGAAGCTTTCTTT,CASNARVGTEAFF
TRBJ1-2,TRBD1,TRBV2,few,TGTGCCAGCAGGGAAAGACAGGGGGCAAGCTATGGCTACACCTTC,CASRERQGASYGYTF
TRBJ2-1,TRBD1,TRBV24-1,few,TGTGCCACCAGTGACAAAGGACAGGGGGCCTCCTACAATGAGCAGTTCTTC,CATSDKGQGASYNEQFF
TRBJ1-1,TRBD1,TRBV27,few,TGTGCCAGCAGTTTGGAGGGGGCCAAGAACACTGAAGCTTTCTTT,CASSLEGAKNTEAFF
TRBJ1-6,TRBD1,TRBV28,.,TGTGCCAGCAGTTTTATGGGACAGGGCTGGGCTTCACCCCTCGACTTT,CASSFMGQGWASPLDF
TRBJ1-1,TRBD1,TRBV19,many,TGTGCCAGTAGTGTCCAGACAGGGCCTAACACTGAAGCTTTCTTT,CASSVQTGPNTEAFF
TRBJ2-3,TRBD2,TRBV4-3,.,TGCGCCAGCAGCCCTACTAGCGGGGGGTCAGATACGCAGTATTTT,CASSPTSGGSDTQYF
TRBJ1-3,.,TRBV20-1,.,TGCAGTGCCGAGGAAGGGGCAAGCTCTGGAAACACCATATATTTT,CSAEEGASSGNTIYF
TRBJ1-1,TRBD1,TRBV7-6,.,TGTGCCAGCAGCGAAGGACAGGGGGCCGGCACTGAAGCTTTCTTT,CASSEGQGAGTEAFF
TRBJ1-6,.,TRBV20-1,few,TGCAGTGCTAGAGGTATCGGGACCGTTTTTTCACCCCTCCACTTT,CSARGIGTVFSPLHF
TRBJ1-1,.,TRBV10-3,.,TGTGCCATCGGCTGGGGAACTGAAGCTTTCTTT,CAIGWGTEAFF